This entry concerns a single T cell receptor (beta chain). This CDR3 has 14 residues. V was pared by 5 bases and J by 0 bases, with 11 bases between. Looked up from germline, CDR1 is MDHEN and CDR2 is SYDVKM. The PCR employed 60 Vbeta primers together with 13 Jbeta primers. Profiling relied on immunoSEQ multiplex PCR, and the TCRdb table lists in-frame clones only, not all of them. The repertoire holds tens of thousands of clones, with 60% to 85% as singletons. This specimen belongs to a study of cytomegalovirus exposure and HLA in healthy donors. Material for sequencing was PBMCs. The chain recombines TRBV28 with TRBJ2-7; D is possibly TRBD1 (6 bases). This TCR was recovered from a male donor in good health and CMV-seropositive. The CDR3 is CASSPWTVSYEQYF. The CDR3 DNA reads as TGTGCCAGCAGTCCATGGACAGTCTCCTACGAGCAGTACTTC.